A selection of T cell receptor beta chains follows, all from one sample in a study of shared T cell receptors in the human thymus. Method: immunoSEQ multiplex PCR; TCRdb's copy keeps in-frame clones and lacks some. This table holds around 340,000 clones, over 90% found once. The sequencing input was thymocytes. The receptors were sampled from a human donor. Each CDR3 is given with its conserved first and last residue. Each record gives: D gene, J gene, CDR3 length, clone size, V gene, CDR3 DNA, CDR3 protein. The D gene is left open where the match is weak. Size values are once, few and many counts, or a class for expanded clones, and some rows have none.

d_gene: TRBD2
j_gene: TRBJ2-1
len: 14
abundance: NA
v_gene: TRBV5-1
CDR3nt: TGCGCCAGCAGCACGGGACTAGGAGACAATGAGCAGTTCTTC
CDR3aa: CASSTGLGDNEQFF

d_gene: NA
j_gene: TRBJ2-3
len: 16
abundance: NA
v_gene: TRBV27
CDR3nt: TGTGCCAGCAGTTTATTCGCCAGGATGAACACAGATACGCAGTATTTT
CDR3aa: CASSLFARMNTDTQYF

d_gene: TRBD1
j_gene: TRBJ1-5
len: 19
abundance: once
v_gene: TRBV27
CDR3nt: TGTGCCAGCAGTTTAGGGGGACCGACAGGGGGCGGGAGCAATCAGCCCCAGCATTTT
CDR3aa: CASSLGGPTGGGSNQPQHF

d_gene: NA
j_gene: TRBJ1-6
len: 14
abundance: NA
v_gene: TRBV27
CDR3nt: TGTGCCAGCTGGGGGGCGCGGTATAATTCACCCCTCCACTTT
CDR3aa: CASWGARYNSPLHF

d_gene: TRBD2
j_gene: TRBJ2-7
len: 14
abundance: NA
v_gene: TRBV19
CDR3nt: TGTGCCAGTAGTGCTGGGACTAGCGGCTACGAGCAGTACTTC
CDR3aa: CASSAGTSGYEQYF

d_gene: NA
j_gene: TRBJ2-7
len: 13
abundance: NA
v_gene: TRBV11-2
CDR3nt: TGTGCCAGCAGCTCCGTAAGGGGAGGCGAGCAGTACTTC
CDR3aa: CASSSVRGGEQYF

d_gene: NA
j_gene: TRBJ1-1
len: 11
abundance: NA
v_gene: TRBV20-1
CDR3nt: TGCAGTGCTTGTGCGAACACTGAAGCTTTCTTT
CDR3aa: CSACANTEAFF

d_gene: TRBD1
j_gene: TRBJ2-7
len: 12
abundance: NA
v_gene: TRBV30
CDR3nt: TGTGCCTGGAGTTCGGGACAGTACGAGCAGTACTTC
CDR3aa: CAWSSGQYEQYF

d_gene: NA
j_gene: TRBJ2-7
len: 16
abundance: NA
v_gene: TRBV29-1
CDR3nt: TGCAGCGTTGAAGAGCTGGCCCCAGGGATTTCCTACGAGCAGTACTTC
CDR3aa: CSVEELAPGISYEQYF

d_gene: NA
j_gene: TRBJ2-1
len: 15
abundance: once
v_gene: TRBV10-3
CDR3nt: TGTGCCATCAGTGAGTTGAAGGGAACCTACAATGAGCAGTTCTTC
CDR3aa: CAISELKGTYNEQFF

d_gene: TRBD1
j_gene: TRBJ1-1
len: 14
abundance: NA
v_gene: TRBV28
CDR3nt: TGTGCCAGCAGTTTTAGGACAGGGGGCACTGAAGCTTTCTTT
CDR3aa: CASSFRTGGTEAFF

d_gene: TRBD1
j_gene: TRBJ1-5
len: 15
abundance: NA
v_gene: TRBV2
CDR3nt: TGTGCCAGCAGTGAAGGGGACAGGGAGGGTCAGCCCCAGCATTTT
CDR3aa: CASSEGDREGQPQHF

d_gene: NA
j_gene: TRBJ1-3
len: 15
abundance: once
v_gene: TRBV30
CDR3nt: TGTGCCTGGATCCCGACAGAACGCTCTGGAAACACCATATATTTT
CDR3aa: CAWIPTERSGNTIYF

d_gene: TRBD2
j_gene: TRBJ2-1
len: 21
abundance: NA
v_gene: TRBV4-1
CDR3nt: TGCGCCAGCAGCCAAGAAGGCCCGCTAGCGGGAGGCCCTAGCTCCTACAATGAGCAGTTCTTC
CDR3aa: CASSQEGPLAGGPSSYNEQFF

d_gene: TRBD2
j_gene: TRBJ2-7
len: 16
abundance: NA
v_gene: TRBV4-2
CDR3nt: TGTGCCAGCAGCGACCATAGCGGGAGGGCCTCCCACGAGCAGTACTTC
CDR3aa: CASSDHSGRASHEQYF

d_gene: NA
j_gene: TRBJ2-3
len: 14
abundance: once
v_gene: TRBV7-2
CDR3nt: TGTGCCAGCAGATTTACTCGACCGACGAGTACGCAGTATTTT
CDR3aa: CASRFTRPTSTQYF

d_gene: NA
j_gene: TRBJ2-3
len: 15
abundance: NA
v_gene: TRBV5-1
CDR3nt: TGCGCCAGCAGCACAACCCCCGGGACTCGGAGGACGCAGTATTTT
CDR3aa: CASSTTPGTRRTQYF

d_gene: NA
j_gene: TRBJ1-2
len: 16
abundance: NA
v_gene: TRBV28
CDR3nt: TGTGCCAGCAGTTGTGGAGCCAGGGACCCTAACTATGGCTACACCTTC
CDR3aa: CASSCGARDPNYGYTF

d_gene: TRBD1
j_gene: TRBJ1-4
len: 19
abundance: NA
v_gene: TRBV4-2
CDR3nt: TGTGCCAGCAGCCCGCCGGGACAGGGGGTTCCCGGGGCTAATGAAAAACTGTTTTTT
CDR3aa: CASSPPGQGVPGANEKLFF

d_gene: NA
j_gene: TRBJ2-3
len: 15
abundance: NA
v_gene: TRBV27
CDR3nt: TGTGCCAGCAGTCCATACCGGGGGAGCACAGATACGCAGTATTTT
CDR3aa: CASSPYRGSTDTQYF

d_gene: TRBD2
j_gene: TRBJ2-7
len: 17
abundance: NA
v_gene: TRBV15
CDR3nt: TGTGCCACCAGCAGAGATCTTCGAGCGGGAGGGCCAAACGAGCAGTACTTC
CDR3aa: CATSRDLRAGGPNEQYF

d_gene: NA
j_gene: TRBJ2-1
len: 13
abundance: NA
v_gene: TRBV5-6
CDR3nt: TGTGCCAGCAGCTTGGCGCGGGTGAATGAGCAGTTCTTC
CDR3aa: CASSLARVNEQFF

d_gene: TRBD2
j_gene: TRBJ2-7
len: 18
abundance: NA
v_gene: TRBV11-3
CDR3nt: TGTGCCAGCAGCTTACAAAGTGGCGGGACTAAACGCTCCTACGAGCAGTACTTC
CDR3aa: CASSLQSGGTKRSYEQYF

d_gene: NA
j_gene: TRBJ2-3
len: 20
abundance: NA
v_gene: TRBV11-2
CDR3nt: TGTGCCAGCAGCTTAGAGGGGGACTCAACCGTCAGCACAGCCGGCGAAACGCCCTATTTT
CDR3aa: CASSLEGDSTVSTAGETPYF

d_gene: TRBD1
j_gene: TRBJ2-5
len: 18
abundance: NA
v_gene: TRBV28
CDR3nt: TGTGCCAGCAGTTCCGAGGGGGCAGGGGCGAGACGTAAAGAGACCCAGTACTTC
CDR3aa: CASSSEGAGARRKETQYF

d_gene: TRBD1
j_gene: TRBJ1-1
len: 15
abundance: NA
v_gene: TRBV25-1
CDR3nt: TGTGCCAGCAGTGCCCTACAGGGGGTGAACACTGAAGCTTTCTTT
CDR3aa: CASSALQGVNTEAFF

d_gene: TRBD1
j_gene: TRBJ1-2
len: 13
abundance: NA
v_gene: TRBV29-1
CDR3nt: TGCAGCACTTTGACAGGGGGTAACTATGGCTACACCTTC
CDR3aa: CSTLTGGNYGYTF

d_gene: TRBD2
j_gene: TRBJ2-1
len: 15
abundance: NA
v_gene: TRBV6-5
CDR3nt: TGTGCCAGCAGTGTACCGGGACTAGCGGGAGTATTGCGGTTCTTC
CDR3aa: CASSVPGLAGVLRFF

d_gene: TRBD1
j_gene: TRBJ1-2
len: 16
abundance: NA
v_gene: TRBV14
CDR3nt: TGTGCCAGCAGCCAATACCTACAGGGGGCTCATTATGGCTACACCTTC
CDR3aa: CASSQYLQGAHYGYTF

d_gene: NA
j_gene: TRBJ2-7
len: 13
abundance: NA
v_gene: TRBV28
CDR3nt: TGTGCCAGCAGTTTGGGTTTCTGCTACGAGCAGTACTTC
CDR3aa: CASSLGFCYEQYF

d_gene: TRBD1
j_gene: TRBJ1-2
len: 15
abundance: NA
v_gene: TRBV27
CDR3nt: TGTGCCAGCAGTTTCTCGACAGGGGGCCTCTATGGCTACACCTTC
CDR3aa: CASSFSTGGLYGYTF

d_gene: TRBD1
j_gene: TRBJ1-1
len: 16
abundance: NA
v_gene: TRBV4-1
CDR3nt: TGCGCCAGCAGCCAAGGAAACACAGGGGGCACCACTGAAGCTTTCTTT
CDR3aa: CASSQGNTGGTTEAFF

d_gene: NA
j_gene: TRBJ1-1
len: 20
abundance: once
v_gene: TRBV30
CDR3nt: TGTGCCTGGAGTGATAACAGGGCCCGGGTACCCCGTTTCATGAACACTGAAGCTTTCTTT
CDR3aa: CAWSDNRARVPRFMNTEAFF

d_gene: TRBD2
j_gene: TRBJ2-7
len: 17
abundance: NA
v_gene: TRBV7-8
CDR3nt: TGTGCCAGCAGTCCAGGACTAGCGGAGGGCCCCTTCTACGAGCAGTACTTC
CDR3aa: CASSPGLAEGPFYEQYF

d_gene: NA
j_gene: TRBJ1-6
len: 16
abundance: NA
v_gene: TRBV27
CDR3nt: TGTGCCAGCAGTTTATCCGGGGGGGGAATCGGTTCACCCCTCCACTTT
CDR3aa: CASSLSGGGIGSPLHF

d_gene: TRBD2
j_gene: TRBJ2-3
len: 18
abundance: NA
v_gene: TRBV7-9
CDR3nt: TGTGCCAGCAGCTTAGACCGACTAGCGGGAGTGAGAACAGATACGCAGTATTTT
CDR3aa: CASSLDRLAGVRTDTQYF

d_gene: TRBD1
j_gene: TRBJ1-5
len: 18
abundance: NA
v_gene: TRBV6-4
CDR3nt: TGTGCCAGCAGTGACTCGACAGGGACAGGGCGCTGCAATCAGCCCCAGCATTTT
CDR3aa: CASSDSTGTGRCNQPQHF

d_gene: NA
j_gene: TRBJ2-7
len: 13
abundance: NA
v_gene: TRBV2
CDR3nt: TGTGCCAGCAAAAGGGGGTCCACCTACGAGCAGTACTTC
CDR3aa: CASKRGSTYEQYF

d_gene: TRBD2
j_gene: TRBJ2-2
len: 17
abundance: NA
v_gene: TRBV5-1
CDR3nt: TGCGCCAGCAGCTGGGGACTAGCGGGAGCTTCCACCGGGGAGCTGTTTTTT
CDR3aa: CASSWGLAGASTGELFF

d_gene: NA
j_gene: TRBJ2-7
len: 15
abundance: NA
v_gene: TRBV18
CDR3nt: TGTGCCAGCTCACCATTGTCAGGACAGTCCTACGAGCAGTACTTC
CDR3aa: CASSPLSGQSYEQYF

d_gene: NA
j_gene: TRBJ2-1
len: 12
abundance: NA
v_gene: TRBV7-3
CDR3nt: TGTGCCAGCAGCTTAACCCACAATGAGCAGTTCTTC
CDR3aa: CASSLTHNEQFF

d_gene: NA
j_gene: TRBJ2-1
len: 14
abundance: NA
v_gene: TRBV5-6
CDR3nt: TGTGCCTCTTCGGTGTTTTCGTCCTACAATGAGCAGTTCTTC
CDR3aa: CASSVFSSYNEQFF

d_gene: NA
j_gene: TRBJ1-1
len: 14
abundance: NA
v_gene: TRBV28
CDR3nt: TGTGCCAGCAGCCCCGGGACGTTGAACACTGAAGCTTTCTTT
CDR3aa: CASSPGTLNTEAFF

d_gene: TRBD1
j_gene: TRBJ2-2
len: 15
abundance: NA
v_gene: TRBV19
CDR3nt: TGTGCCAGTAGCTCCGACAGGGGGAATACCGGGGAGCTGTTTTTT
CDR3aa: CASSSDRGNTGELFF

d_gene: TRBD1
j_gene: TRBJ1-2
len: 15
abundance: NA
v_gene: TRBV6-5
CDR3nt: TGTGCCAGCAGTAACTCGCCGACAGGGGGCGCGGGTTGCACCTTC
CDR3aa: CASSNSPTGGAGCTF

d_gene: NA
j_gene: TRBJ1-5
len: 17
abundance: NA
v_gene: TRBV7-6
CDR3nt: TGTGCCAGCAGCTTGCTGGGAGCGAGTCATAGCAATCAGCCCCAGCATTTT
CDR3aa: CASSLLGASHSNQPQHF